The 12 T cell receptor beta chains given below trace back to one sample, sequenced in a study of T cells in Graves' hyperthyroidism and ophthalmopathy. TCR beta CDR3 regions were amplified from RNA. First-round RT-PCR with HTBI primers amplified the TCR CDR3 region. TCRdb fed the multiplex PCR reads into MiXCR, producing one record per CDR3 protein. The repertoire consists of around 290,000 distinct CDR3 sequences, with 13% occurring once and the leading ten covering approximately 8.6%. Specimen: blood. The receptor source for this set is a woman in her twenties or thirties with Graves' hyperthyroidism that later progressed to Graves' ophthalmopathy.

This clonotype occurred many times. CDR3 sequence: CASSLARQQETQYF. DNA for the CDR3: TGTGCCAGCAGCTTAGCGAGACAGCAAGAGACCCAGTACTTC. This chain connects TRBV7-2 to TRBJ2-5, with D maybe TRBD1 (5 bases). This CDR3 region has 14 residues. V was pared by 0 bases and J by 2 bases, with 7 bases between. Germline lookup yields CDR1 SGHTA and CDR2 FQGNSA.

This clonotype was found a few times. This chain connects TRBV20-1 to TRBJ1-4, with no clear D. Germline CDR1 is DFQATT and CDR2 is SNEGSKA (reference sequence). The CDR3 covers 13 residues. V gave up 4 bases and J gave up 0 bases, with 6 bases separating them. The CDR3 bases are TGCAGTGCTATCACCCCAACTAATGAAAAACTGTTTTTT. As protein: CSAITPTNEKLFF.

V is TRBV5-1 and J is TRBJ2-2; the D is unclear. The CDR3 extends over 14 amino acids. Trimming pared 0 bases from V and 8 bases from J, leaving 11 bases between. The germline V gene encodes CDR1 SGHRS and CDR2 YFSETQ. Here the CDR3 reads CASSLAIVQGELFF. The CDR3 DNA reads TGCGCCAGCAGCTTGGCTATTGTTCAAGGGGAGCTGTTTTTT.

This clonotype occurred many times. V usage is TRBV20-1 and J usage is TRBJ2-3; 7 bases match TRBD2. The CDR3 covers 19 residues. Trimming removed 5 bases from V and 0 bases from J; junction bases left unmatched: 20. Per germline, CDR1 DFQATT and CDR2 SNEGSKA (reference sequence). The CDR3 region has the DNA TGCAGTGCTTCCACGCTCGGGCTAGCGGAGACTTATAGCACAGATACGCAGTATTTT. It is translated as CSASTLGLAETYSTDTQYF.

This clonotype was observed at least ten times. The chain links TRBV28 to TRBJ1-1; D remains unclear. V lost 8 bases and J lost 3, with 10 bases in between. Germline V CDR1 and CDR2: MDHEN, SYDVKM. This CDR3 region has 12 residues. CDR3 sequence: CASYGDYTEAFF. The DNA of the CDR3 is TGTGCCAGCTATGGAGATTACACTGAAGCTTTCTTT.

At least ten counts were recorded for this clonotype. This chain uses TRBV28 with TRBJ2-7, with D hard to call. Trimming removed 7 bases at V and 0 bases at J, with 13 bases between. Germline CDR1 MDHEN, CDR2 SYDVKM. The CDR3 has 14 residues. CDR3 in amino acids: CASNTVGSSYEQYF. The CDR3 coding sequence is TGTGCCAGCAACACCGTCGGTAGCTCCTACGAGCAGTACTTC.

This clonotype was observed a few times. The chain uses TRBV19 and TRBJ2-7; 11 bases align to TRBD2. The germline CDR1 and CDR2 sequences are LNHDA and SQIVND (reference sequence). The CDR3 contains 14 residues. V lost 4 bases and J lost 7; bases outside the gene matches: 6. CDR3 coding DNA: TGTGCCAGTAGTACACTAGCGGGAGACGAAGAGCAGTACTTC. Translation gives CASSTLAGDEEQYF.

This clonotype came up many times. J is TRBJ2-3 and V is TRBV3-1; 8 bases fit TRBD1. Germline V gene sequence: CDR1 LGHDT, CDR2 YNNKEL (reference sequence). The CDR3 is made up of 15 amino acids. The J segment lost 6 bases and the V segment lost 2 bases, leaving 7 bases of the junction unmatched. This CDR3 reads CASSQKDRGWDTQYF. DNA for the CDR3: TGTGCCAGCAGCCAAAAAGACAGGGGATGGGATACGCAGTATTTT.

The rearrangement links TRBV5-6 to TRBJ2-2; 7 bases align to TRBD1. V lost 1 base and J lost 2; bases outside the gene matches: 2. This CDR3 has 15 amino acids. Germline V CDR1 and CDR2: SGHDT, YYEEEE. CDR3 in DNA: TGTGCCAGCAGCTTGTGGGACAGAAACACCGGGGAGCTGTTTTTT. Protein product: CASSLWDRNTGELFF.

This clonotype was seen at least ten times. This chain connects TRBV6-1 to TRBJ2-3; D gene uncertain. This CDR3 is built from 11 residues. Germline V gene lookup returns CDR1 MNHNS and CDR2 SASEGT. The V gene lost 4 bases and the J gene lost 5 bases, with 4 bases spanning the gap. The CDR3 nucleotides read TGTGCCAGCAGTGGCGGAGATACGCAGTATTTT. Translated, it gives CASSGGDTQYF.

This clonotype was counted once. The CDR3 nucleotides are TGTGCCAGCAGTTTATTCCCTGGGGGTGCCGAAGCTTTCTTT. Translating it yields CASSLFPGGAEAFF. V is TRBV27 and J is TRBJ1-1, with D perhaps matching TRBD1 (5 bases). V was trimmed by 1 base and J by 8 bases, leaving 14 bases between them. Germline V gives CDR1 MNHEY, CDR2 SMNVEV (reference sequence). The CDR3 covers 14 residues.

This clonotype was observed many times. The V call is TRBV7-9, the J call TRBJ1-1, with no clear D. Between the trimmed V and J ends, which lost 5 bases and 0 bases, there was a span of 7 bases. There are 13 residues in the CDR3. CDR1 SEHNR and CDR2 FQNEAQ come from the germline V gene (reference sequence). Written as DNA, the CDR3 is TGTGCCAGCAGCCCCAGGTTGAACACTGAAGCTTTCTTT. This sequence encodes CASSPRLNTEAFF.